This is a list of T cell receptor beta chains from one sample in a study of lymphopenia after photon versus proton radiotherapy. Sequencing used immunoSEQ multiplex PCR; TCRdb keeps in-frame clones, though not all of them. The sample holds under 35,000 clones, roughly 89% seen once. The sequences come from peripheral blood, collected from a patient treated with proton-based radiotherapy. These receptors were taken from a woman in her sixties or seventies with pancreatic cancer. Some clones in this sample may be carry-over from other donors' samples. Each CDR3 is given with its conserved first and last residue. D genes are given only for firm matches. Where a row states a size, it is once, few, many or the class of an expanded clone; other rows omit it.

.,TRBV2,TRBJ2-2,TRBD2,TGTGCCAGCAGTTCTAGCGGGAGGGGCACCGGGGAGCTGTTTTTT,CASSSSGRGTGELFF
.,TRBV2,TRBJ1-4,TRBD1,TGTGCCAGCAGTGAATTTGGGACAGGGGATGAAAAACTGTTTTTT,CASSEFGTGDEKLFF
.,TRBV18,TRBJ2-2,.,TGTGCCAGCTCACCAAGTCGGGGGACCGGGGAGCTGTTTTTT,CASSPSRGTGELFF
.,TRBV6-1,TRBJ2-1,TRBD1,TGTGCCAGCAGTGTCGACAGGGGGCTAGATGAGCAGTTCTTC,CASSVDRGLDEQFF
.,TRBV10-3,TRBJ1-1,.,TGTGCCATCAGTGAGGGGGAGTTCAACACTGAAGCTTTCTTT,CAISEGEFNTEAFF
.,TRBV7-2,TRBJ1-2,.,TGTGCCAGCAGCTTAGCAGCTGCATGGGGTGGCTACACCTTC,CASSLAAAWGGYTF
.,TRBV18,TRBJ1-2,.,TGTGCCAGCTCACCTGAGCGGGGGCAAGGTTATGGCTACACCTTC,CASSPERGQGYGYTF
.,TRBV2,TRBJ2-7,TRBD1,TGTGCCAGCAGAGTACAGGGGTATGGGAACGAGCAGTACTTC,CASRVQGYGNEQYF
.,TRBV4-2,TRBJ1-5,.,TGTGCCAGCAGCCAAACCGGCGGCGGTGCCTTCAGCAATCAGCCCCAGCATTTT,CASSQTGGGAFSNQPQHF
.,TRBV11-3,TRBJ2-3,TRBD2,TGTGCCAGCAGCTTACTAGCGGGAGATACGCAGTATTTT,CASSLLAGDTQYF
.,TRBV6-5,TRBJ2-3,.,TGTGCCAGCAGCCCGACGAACAGTCTAGCGTATACGCAGTATTTT,CASSPTNSLAYTQYF
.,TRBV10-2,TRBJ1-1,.,TGCGCCAGCAGTGAGGGGGTTGAAGCTTTCTTT,CASSEGVEAFF
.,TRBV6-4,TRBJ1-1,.,TGTGCCAGCAGTGACTCAGGGAACACTGAAGCTTTCTTT,CASSDSGNTEAFF
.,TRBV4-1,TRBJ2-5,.,TGCGCCAGCAGCCAAGACCCGGGGACGGGGCAAGAGACCCAGTACTTC,CASSQDPGTGQETQYF
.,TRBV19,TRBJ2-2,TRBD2,TGTGCCAGTAGTCTTAGCGGGGGCGCCGGGGAGCTGTTTTTT,CASSLSGGAGELFF
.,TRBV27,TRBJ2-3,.,TGTGCCAGCAGACCCTCAGGGGCCCGGGGGGATACGCAGTATTTT,CASRPSGARGDTQYF
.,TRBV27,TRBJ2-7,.,TGTGCCAGCAGTTACTCCTACGAGCAGTACTTC,CASSYSYEQYF
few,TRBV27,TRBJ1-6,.,TGTGCCAGCAGTTCCGATGGGGTCTCACCCCTCCACTTT,CASSSDGVSPLHF
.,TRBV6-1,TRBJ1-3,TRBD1,TGTGCCAGCAGTGCCACAGGGGACTATGGAAACACCATATATTTT,CASSATGDYGNTIYF
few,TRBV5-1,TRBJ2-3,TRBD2,TGCGCCAGCAGCCATACTAGCGGAGTGGGAGATACGCAGTATTTT,CASSHTSGVGDTQYF
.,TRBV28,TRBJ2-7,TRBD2,TGTGCCAGCCGGGAAGCGGGAGCCTACGAGCAGTACTTC,CASREAGAYEQYF
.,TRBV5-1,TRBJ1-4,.,TGCGCCAGCAGCCTGACACCTACTAATGAAAAACTGTTTTTT,CASSLTPTNEKLFF
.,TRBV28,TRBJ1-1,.,TGTGCCAGCAGCCATAATCCCTACTTTGTAGGGGCCGGAACTGAAGCTTTCTTT,CASSHNPYFVGAGTEAFF
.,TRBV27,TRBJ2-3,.,TGTGCCAGCAGCCGAAGCACAGATACGCAGTATTTT,CASSRSTDTQYF
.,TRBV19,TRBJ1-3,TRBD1,TGTGCCAGTAGTGACAGGGGGCCTGGAAACACCATATATTTT,CASSDRGPGNTIYF
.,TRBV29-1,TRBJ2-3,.,TGCAGCGTTGTTCGCGGTAGCACAGATACGCAGTATTTT,CSVVRGSTDTQYF
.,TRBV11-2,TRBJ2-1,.,TGTGCCAGCAGCTTATATAGCGGACCCGTCCACAATGAGCAGTTCTTC,CASSLYSGPVHNEQFF
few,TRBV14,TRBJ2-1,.,TGTGCCAGCAGCCAAGACAACCATGAGCAGTTCTTC,CASSQDNHEQFF
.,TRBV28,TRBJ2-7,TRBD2,TGTGCCAGCAGTTTTCCTAGCGGGGGGGCCTACGAGCAGTACTTC,CASSFPSGGAYEQYF
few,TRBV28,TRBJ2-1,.,TGTGCCAGCAGTCCCCCCACCGCCTCCACTAGTGAGCAGTTCTTC,CASSPPTASTSEQFF
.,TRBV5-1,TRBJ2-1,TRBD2,TGCGCCAGCAGCTGGGGCCGGTTTCTAGCGGGTGGAAGCTCCTACAATGAGCAGTTCTTC,CASSWGRFLAGGSSYNEQFF
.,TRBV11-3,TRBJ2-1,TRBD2,TGTGCCAGCAGCCTTAGAATAGCGGGAGTCTACAATGAGCAGTTCTTC,CASSLRIAGVYNEQFF
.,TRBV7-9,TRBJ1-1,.,TGTGCCAGCAGCCCGGGACAAACGAACACTGAAGCTTTCTTT,CASSPGQTNTEAFF
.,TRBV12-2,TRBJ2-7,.,TGTGCAAGTCGCTTAAAAGAGGGGAGAGCCTACGAGCAGTACTTC,CASRLKEGRAYEQYF
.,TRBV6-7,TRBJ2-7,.,TGTGCCAGCAGCCCCGGGCCCTCCTACGAGCAGTACTTC,CASSPGPSYEQYF
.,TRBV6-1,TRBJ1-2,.,TGTGCCAGCAGAATAGGACAGAACTATGGCTACACCTTC,CASRIGQNYGYTF
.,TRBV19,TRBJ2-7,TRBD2,TGTGCCAGTAGTACGACTAGCGTGGCAACCTACGAGCAGTACTTC,CASSTTSVATYEQYF
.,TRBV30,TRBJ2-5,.,TGTGCCTGGAGCCTGACAGGAGGGGGGCAAGAGACCCAGTACTTC,CAWSLTGGGQETQYF
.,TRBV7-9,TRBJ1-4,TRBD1,TGTGCCAGCAGCTACGGGACAGCGCATGAAAAACTGTTTTTT,CASSYGTAHEKLFF
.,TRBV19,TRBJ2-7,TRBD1,TGTGCCAGTAGTTCATCCCTGGCTGGACAGGGCTACTACGAGCAGTACTTC,CASSSSLAGQGYYEQYF
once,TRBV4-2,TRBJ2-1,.,TGTGCCAGCAGCCCTGAGAGGGCCCTCTACAATGAGCAGTTCTTC,CASSPERALYNEQFF
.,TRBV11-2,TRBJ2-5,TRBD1,TGTGCCAGCAGCTCCCTGGACAGGGGGCGCGAGGAGACCCAGTACTTC,CASSSLDRGREETQYF